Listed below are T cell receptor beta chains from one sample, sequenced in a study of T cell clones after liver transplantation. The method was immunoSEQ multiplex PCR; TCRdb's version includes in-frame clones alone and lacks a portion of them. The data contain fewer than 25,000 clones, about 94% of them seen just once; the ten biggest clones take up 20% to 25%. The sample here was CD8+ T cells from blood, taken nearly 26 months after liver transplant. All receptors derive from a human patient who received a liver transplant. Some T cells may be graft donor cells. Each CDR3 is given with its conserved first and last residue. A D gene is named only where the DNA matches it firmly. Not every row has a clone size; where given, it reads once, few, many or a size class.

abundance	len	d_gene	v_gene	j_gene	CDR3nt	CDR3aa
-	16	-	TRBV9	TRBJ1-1	TGTGCCAGCAGCGGCGCGACCGGGGGCTTGGGCACTGAAGCTTTCTTT	CASSGATGGLGTEAFF
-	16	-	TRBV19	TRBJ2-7	TGTGCCAGTAGTACCCTCCTTGAGGGCTTCGGCTACGAGCAGTACTTC	CASSTLLEGFGYEQYF
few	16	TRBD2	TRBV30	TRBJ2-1	TGTGCCTGGACCTCCGGGACTAGCGGGACCTACAATGAGCAGTTCTTC	CAWTSGTSGTYNEQFF
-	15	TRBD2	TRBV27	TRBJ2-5	TGTGCCAGCAGTTTATCCAGCGGGAGGTCAGAGACCCAGTACTTC	CASSLSSGRSETQYF
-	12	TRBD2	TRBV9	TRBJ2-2	TGTGCCAGCGGGACTAGCTCCGGGGAGCTGTTTTTT	CASGTSSGELFF
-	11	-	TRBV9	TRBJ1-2	TGTGCCAGCAGCTCAGGGTTTGGCTACACCTTC	CASSSGFGYTF
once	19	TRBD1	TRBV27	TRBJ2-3	TGTGCCAGCAGTTCCTGGGTGGTCCGACAGGGGCCGGTGAAAGATACGCAGTATTTT	CASSSWVVRQGPVKDTQYF
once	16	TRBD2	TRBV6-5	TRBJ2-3	TGTGCCAGCAGTTACTCGCGGGGGGGTAGCACAGATACGCAGTATTTT	CASSYSRGGSTDTQYF
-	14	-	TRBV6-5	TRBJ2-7	TGTGCCAGCAGTCCTTCCAGACCGGGACTCGAGCAGTACTTC	CASSPSRPGLEQYF
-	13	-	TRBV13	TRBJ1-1	TGTGCCAGCAGCGTAGCAGGGGACACTGAAGCTTTCTTT	CASSVAGDTEAFF
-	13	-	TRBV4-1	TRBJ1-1	TGCGCCAGCATCCCCCCGTGGGGAAATGAAGCTTTCTTT	CASIPPWGNEAFF
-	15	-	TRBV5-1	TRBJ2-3	TGCGCCAGCAGCTTGGGGGCGGGACTCACAGATACGCAGTATTTT	CASSLGAGLTDTQYF
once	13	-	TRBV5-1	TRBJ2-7	TGCGCCAGCAGCTTGACAGGACCCTACGAGCAGTACTTC	CASSLTGPYEQYF
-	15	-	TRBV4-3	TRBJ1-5	TGCGCCAGCAGCCAAGATTGGAGGGGTAATCAGCCCCAGCATTTT	CASSQDWRGNQPQHF
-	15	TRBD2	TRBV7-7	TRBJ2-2	TGTGCTAGCAGGGAGGGGACTAGCAGCGGCGGGGAGCTGTTTTTT	CASREGTSSGGELFF
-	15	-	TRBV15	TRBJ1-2	TGTGCCACCAGCGGCCGAGGAACCCTGGACTATGGCTACACCTTC	CATSGRGTLDYGYTF
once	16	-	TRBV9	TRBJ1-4	TGTGCCAGCAGCCTTTCGACAGAAATGACTAATGAAAAACTGTTTTTT	CASSLSTEMTNEKLFF
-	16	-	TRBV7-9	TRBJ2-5	TGTGCCAGCAGCTTGTCAGTTGGGGCACGTCAAGAGACCCAGTACTTC	CASSLSVGARQETQYF
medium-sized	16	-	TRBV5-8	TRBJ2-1	TGTGCCAGCAGCTTCGGGGAGTTCTGGGACGACAATGAGCAGTTCTTC	CASSFGEFWDDNEQFF
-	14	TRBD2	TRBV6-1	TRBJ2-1	TGTGCCAGCAGATGGACTAGCGGCGACAATGAGCAGTTCTTC	CASRWTSGDNEQFF
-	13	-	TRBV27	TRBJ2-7	TGTGCCAGCAGTTTACGGCCGGACTACGAGCAGTACTTC	CASSLRPDYEQYF
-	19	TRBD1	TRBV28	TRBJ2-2	TGTGCCAGCAGTTCCCCTCTACAGGGGAGACTACCCAACACCGGGGAGCTGTTTTTT	CASSSPLQGRLPNTGELFF
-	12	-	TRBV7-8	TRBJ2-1	TGTGCCAGCACCGTTGCTGGCAATGAGCAGTTCTTC	CASTVAGNEQFF
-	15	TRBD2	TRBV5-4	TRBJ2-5	TGTGCCAGCAGCTTGGGCGGACTAGATTCGGAGACCCAGTACTTC	CASSLGGLDSETQYF
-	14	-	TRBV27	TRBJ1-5	TGTGCCAGCAGTCATGGACGGATCAATCAGCCCCAGCATTTT	CASSHGRINQPQHF
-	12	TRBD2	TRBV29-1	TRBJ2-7	TGCAGCGTTGCCGGGACTAGCTACGAGCAGTACTTC	CSVAGTSYEQYF
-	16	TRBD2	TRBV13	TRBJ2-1	TGTGCCAGCAGCTCCCGGGCCGGACTAGCGGGAGAGGAGCAGTTCTTC	CASSSRAGLAGEEQFF
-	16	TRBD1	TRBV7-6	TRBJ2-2	TGTGCCAGCAGCACACAGGGGGCAAGAGGCACCGGGGAGCTGTTTTTT	CASSTQGARGTGELFF
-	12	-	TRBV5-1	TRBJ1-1	TGCGCCAGCAGCTTGGGGGCAGGAGAAGCTTTCTTT	CASSLGAGEAFF
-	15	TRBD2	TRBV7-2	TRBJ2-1	TGTGCCAGCAGCTTTGGACTAGCGGCTAACAATGAGCAGTTCTTC	CASSFGLAANNEQFF
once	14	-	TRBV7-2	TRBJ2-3	TGTGCCAGCAGTTCGCGGACGGGGACAGATACGCAGTATTTT	CASSSRTGTDTQYF
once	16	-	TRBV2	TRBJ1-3	TGTGCCAGCAGTGAAAGTGAGGCAGTCTCTGGAAACACCATATATTTT	CASSESEAVSGNTIYF
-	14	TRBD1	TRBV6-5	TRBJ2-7	TGTGCCAGCAGTTCCGGGACAGGGGGCCACGAGCAGTACTTC	CASSSGTGGHEQYF
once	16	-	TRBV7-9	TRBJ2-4	TGTGCCAGCAGCTCCCCCTCAGGGTCGGCCAAAAACATTCAGTACTTC	CASSSPSGSAKNIQYF
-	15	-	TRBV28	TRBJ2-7	TGTGCCAGCAGTGGCCTGGGACAACCTGCCTACGAGCAGTACTTC	CASSGLGQPAYEQYF
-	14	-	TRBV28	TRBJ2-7	TGTGCCAGCAGTTTCTACGAGGGGCCCTACGAGCAGTACTTC	CASSFYEGPYEQYF
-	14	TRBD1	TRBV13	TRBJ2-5	TGTGCCAGCAGCCACCGGACAGGGTGGGAGACCCAGTACTTC	CASSHRTGWETQYF
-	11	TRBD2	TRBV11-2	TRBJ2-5	TGTGCCAGTCGGGAGGGAGAGACCCAGTACTTC	CASREGETQYF
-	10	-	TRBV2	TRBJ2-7	TGTGCCAGCCGGGGGTACGAGCAGTACTTC	CASRGYEQYF
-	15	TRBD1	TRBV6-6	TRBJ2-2	TGTGCCAGCAGTTACGACAGGGTGGACACCGGGGAGCTGTTTTTT	CASSYDRVDTGELFF
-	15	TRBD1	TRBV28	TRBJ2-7	TGTGCCAGCGCGTGGACAGGGGAGGGGGTTCGCGAGCAGTACTTC	CASAWTGEGVREQYF
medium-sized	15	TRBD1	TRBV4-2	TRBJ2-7	TGTGCCAGCAGCCAAGACGGGACAGGGGGCGGGGAGCAGTACTTC	CASSQDGTGGGEQYF
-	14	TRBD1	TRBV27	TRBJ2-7	TGTGCCAGCAGTTTAAGTAGGGGGCGGCACGAGCAGTACTTC	CASSLSRGRHEQYF
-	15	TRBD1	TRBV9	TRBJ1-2	TGTGCCAGCAGCGGACAGGGCTATAAAACCTATGGCTACACCTTC	CASSGQGYKTYGYTF
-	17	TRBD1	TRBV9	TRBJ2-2	TGTGCCAGCAGCGATCCCGTCGGGACAGACTACACCGGGGAGCTGTTTTTT	CASSDPVGTDYTGELFF
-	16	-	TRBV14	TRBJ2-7	TGTGCCAGCAGCCAAGTTCCCCCAGGGGCCTCCTACGAGCAGTACTTC	CASSQVPPGASYEQYF
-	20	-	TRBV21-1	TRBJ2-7	TGTGCCAGCAGTCCAGCGCCGGGGGGGACTAGCGGCCCCCCCTTCCACGAGCAGTACTTC	CASSPAPGGTSGPPFHEQYF
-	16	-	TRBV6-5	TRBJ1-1	TGTGCCAGCAGTTATCTCCGACAGGCCGGGGACACTGAAGCTTTCTTT	CASSYLRQAGDTEAFF
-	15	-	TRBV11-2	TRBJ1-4	TGTGCCAGCAGCTTACGGCCGGGGCCGGGTGAAAAACTGTTTTTT	CASSLRPGPGEKLFF
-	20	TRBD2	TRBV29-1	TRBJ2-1	TGCAGCGTTGCCGACCCTAGCGGGAGGGCCATCAAGGGGTCCTACAATGAGCAGTTCTTC	CSVADPSGRAIKGSYNEQFF
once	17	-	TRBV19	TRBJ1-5	TGTGCCAGTAGTATAGATCCCCACCGAAGGGATGATCAGCCCCAGCATTTT	CASSIDPHRRDDQPQHF
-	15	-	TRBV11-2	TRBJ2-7	TGTGCCAGCCGCCCACAGGGATTAGGGGTCTACGAGCAGTACTTC	CASRPQGLGVYEQYF
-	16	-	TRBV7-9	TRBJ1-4	TGTGCCAGCAGCAGGACAGAACCGCGAACTAATGAAAAACTGTTTTTT	CASSRTEPRTNEKLFF
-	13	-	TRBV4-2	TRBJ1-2	TGTGCCAGCAGCCAAGGGGCCAGTCGGGGCTACACCTTC	CASSQGASRGYTF